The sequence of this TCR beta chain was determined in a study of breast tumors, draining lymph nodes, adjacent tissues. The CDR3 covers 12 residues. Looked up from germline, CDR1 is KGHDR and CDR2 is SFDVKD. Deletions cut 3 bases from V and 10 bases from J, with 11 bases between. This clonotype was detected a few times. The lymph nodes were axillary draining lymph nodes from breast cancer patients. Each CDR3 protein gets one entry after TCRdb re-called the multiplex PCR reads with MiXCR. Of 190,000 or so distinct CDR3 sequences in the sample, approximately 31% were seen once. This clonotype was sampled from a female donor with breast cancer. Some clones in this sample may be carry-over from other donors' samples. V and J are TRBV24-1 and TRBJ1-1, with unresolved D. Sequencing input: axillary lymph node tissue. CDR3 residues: CATSDANHGAFF. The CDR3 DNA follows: TGTGCCACCAGTGATGCGAACCATGGAGCTTTCTTT.